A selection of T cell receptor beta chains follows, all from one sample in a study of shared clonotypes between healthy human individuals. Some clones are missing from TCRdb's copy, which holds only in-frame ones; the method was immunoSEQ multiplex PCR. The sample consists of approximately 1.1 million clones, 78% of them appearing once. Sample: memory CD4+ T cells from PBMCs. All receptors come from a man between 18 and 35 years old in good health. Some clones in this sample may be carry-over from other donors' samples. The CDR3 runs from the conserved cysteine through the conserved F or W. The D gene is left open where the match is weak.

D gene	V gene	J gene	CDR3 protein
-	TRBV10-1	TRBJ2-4	CASSPGTPGDIQYF
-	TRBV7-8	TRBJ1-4	CASRPRGGANEKLFF
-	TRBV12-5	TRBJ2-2	CASGLDLGTGELFF
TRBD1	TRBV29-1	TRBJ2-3	CSVMGLRTGGRTDTQYF
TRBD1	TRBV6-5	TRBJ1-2	CASSYGRGRGNYGYTF
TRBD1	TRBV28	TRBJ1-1	CASSSTGTGFFEAFF
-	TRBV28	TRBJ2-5	CASSLSGRGQETQYF
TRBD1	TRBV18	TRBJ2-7	CASSATGSFDEQYF
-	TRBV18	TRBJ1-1	CASSPQVDTEAFF
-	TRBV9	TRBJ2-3	CASSVSFTDTQYF
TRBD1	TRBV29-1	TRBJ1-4	CSVDPYRTGCLEKLFF
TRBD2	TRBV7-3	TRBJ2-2	CASSLISGSGSGELFF
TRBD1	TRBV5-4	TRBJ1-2	CASSLKTGNYGYTF
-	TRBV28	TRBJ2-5	CASSFVGQGETQYF
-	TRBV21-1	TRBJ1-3	CASSQNSGNTIYF
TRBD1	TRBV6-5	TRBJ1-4	CASSLRTGTEKLFF
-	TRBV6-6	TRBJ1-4	CASSYWDTNEKLFF
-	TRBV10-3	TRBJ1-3	CAISENGTPGNTIYF
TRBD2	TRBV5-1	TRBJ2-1	CASSSETSALEQFF
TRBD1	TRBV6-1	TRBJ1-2	CASSADRGNGYTF
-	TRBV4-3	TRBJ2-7	CASSQGPPSYYEQYF
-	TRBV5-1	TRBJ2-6	CASRWTVSGANVLTF
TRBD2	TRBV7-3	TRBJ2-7	CASSLGGSRYEQYF
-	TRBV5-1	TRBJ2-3	CASSLLGSTDTQYF
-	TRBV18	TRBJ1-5	CASSSKAGVLANQPQHF
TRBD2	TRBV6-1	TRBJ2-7	CASSTGTSEQQYF
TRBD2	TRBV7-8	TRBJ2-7	CASIPRVAGSYEQYF
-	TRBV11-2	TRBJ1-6	CASSLSGYGSPLHF
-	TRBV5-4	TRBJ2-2	CASSLEGFQGAGELFF
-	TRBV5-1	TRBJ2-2	CASSLVSAGQGTGELFF
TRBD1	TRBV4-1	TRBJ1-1	CASSQEVRGQEAFF
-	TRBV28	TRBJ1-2	CASSFFLSGGNGYTF
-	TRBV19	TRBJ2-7	CASSKDGTYEQYF
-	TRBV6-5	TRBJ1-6	CASSYVMGRGSPLHF
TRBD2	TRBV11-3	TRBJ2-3	CASSSRLAGYADTQYF
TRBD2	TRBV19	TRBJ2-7	CASSIAGTSGTYEQYF